These 21 T cell receptor beta chains were sequenced from one sample in a study of regulatory T cells in long-lasting Graves disease. Time point noted: newly diagnosed GD, antithyroid drugs for less than 3 months. Researchers made the TCR library from RNA that was extracted from PBMCs. In building TCR beta libraries, iRepertoire HTBI primers were used together with Arm-PCR of CDR3 regions. TCRdb recomputed calls from the multiplex PCR reads with MiXCR, one row per CDR3 protein. The data hold some 410,000 distinct CDR3 sequences, with about 16% observed a single time. The same data also contributed to another study, on T cells in Graves' hyperthyroidism and ophthalmopathy.

This material consisted of peripheral blood mononuclear cells (PBMCs), taken at new diagnosis, from a patient treated with antithyroid drugs. The receptors derive from a woman aged 25 to 45 with Graves disease.

This clonotype was counted between two and nine times. The J gene is TRBJ2-7, the V gene TRBV11-3, with 8 bases fitting TRBD2. Germline trimming cut 0 bases from V and 7 bases from J; bases unmatched to any gene: 2. The CDR3 runs to 13 residues. Germline V CDR1 and CDR2: SGHNT, YENEEA. Written as DNA, the CDR3 is TGTGCCAGCAGCTTAGATGGGACTAGTGAGCAGTACTTC. It translates to CASSLDGTSEQYF.

The V and J genes are TRBV30 and TRBJ1-2; D may be TRBD1 (5 bases). The CDR3 spans 13 residues. Trimming stripped 2 bases from V and 0 bases from J, with 7 bases between. Germline V gene sequence: CDR1 GTSNPN, CDR2 SVGIG (reference sequence). CDR3 sequence reads: CAWSRQTNYGYTF. In DNA, the CDR3 is TGTGCCTGGAGTAGACAGACTAACTATGGCTACACCTTC. The full variable domain, in which reference TRBV30 and TRBJ1-2 provide the parts outside the CDR3, is SQTIHQWPATLVQPVGSPLSLECTVEGTSNPNLYWYRQAAGRGLQLLFYSVGIGQISSEVPQNLSASRPQDRQFILSSKKLLLSDSGFYLCAWSRQTNYGYTFGSGTRLTVV.

This clonotype was seen at least ten times. The J gene is TRBJ1-5, the V gene TRBV28, with D hard to call. In germline, CDR1 is MDHEN, CDR2 SYDVKM. V lost 3 bases, J lost 4 bases, and 16 bases lay in between. The CDR3 is made up of 16 amino acids. CDR3 in amino acids: CASSFKGLGQNQPQHF. The DNA of the CDR3 is TGTGCCAGCAGTTTCAAGGGTCTAGGTCAAAATCAGCCCCAGCATTTT.

Many counts were recorded for this clonotype. The V call is TRBV11-2, the J call TRBJ2-7; TRBD1 agrees at 12 bases. The V gene's germline CDR1 is SGHAT and CDR2 FQNNGV. V trimming: 1 base; J trimming: 4 bases; junction bases outside the gene matches: 5. This CDR3 is built from 16 residues. CDR3 bases: TGTGCCAGCAGCTTAGTGGGGGGACAGGGGGCGTACGAGCAGTACTTC. Translating gives CASSLVGGQGAYEQYF.

Many counts were recorded for this clonotype. The chain carries TRBV27 and TRBJ1-1; 8 bases match TRBD1. The CDR3 covers 12 residues. The ends lost 10 bases at V and 3 bases at J; junction bases unmatched: 4. Per germline, CDR1 MNHEY and CDR2 SMNVEV (reference sequence). The CDR3 nucleotides read TGTGCCACGCAGGGGGCGGACACTGAAGCTTTCTTT. This encodes CATQGADTEAFF.

This clonotype was picked up many times. The chain links TRBV2 to TRBJ1-1, with a possible D match to TRBD1 (5 bases). With 7 bases removed from V and 1 base from J, the gap between germline ends came to 10 bases. The CDR3 extends over 13 amino acids. Germline CDR1 and CDR2: SNHLY and FYNNEI. The CDR3 reads CASKPTANTEAFF. DNA for the CDR3: TGTGCCAGCAAGCCGACAGCGAACACTGAAGCTTTCTTT.

This clonotype came up many times. The chain uses TRBV11-2 and TRBJ2-7; 10 positions agree with TRBD1. Germline CDR1 SGHAT, CDR2 FQNNGV. J lost 6 bases, V lost 5 bases, and 10 bases had no gene match. The CDR3 sequence is 15 residues long. CDR3 sequence reads: CASSPLGQGSGEQYF. The CDR3 nucleotides read TGTGCCAGCAGCCCCTTGGGACAGGGGTCAGGCGAGCAGTACTTC.

The gene calls are TRBV7-2 and TRBJ2-2, with D tentatively TRBD2 (7 bases). V lost 1 base and J lost 0, with 12 bases in between. Germline V gene lookup returns CDR1 SGHTA and CDR2 FQGNSA. CDR3 length: 17 amino acids. This CDR3 reads CASSLGGGPANTGELFF. DNA for the CDR3: TGTGCCAGCAGCTTAGGGGGGGGGCCCGCGAACACCGGGGAGCTGTTTTTT.

In nucleotides, the CDR3 is TGTGCCAGCAGCCAAGACGACACCGGGGAGCTGTTTTTT. Amino acids: CASSQDDTGELFF. This chain uses TRBV4-2 with TRBJ2-2; D is uncertain. This CDR3 comprises 13 residues. V dropped 0 bases and J dropped 3 bases, with 2 bases sitting between them. CDR1 and CDR2 (germline): LGHNA, YNFKEQ.

This clonotype was found many times. CDR3 in DNA: TGTGCCAGCAGCGTATCTTCCGGGACAGTTGGTAGACTCCCCGAAGCTTTCTTT. It translates to CASSVSSGTVGRLPEAFF. The chain carries TRBV9 and TRBJ1-1; TRBD1 matches 7 bases. This CDR3 is built from 18 residues. After removal of 1 base from V and 8 bases from J, the junction contained 20 bases not matched to a gene. The germline gives CDR1 SGDLS, CDR2 YYNGEE.

This clonotype appeared many times. J is TRBJ1-2 and V is TRBV3-1; 8 bases line up with TRBD1. The germline V gene encodes CDR1 LGHDT and CDR2 YNNKEL (reference sequence). V was clipped by 6 bases and J by 8 bases; unmatched bases: 23. The CDR3 is 18 residues long. CDR3 nucleotides: TGTGCCAGCAGTCTTACTCGTTCTCCGGGACAGGAGACGTGGGGCTACACCTTC. This encodes CASSLTRSPGQETWGYTF. The complete variable domain, with remaining parts taken from reference TRBV3-1 and TRBJ1-2, reads DTAVSQTPKYLVTQMGNDKSIKCEQNLGHDTMYWYKQDSKKFLKIMFSYNNKELIINETVPNRFSPKSPDKAHLNLHINSLELGDSAVYFCASSLTRSPGQETWGYTFGSGTRLTVV.

V is TRBV6-1 and J is TRBJ2-7; the D gene could be TRBD1 or TRBD2 (7 bases each). CDR3 length equals 14 residues. Trimming left V 7 bases short and J 4 bases short, with 17 bases between. Germline-derived CDR1 and CDR2 are MNHNS and SASEGT. The CDR3 is CASTETRGGYEQYF. The CDR3 DNA is TGTGCCAGCACCGAGACCAGGGGGGGTTACGAGCAGTACTTC.

This clonotype was counted many times. This chain connects TRBV2 to TRBJ2-1, with no clear D. Germline lookup yields CDR1 SNHLY and CDR2 FYNNEI. The length of the CDR3 is 13 residues. Trimming left V 0 bases short and J 15 bases short, with 15 bases between. Here the CDR3 DNA reads TGTGCCAGCAGTGAAGCGCACAGCGCCAGGCCGTTCTTC. Translated: CASSEAHSARPFF.

This clonotype was counted at least ten times. The chain uses TRBV12-3 or TRBV12-4 and TRBJ1-1; maybe TRBD1 (5 bases). The CDR3 runs 13 residues. Trimming stripped 7 bases from V and 3 bases from J, with 12 bases between. The CDR3 is CASTMPGDTEAFF. The CDR3 DNA sequence: TGTGCCAGCACCATGCCGGGGGACACTGAAGCTTTCTTT.

The chain links TRBV7-2 to TRBJ1-1; no reliable D call. Trimming cost V 2 bases and J 0 bases, with 7 bases left between them. Germline values: CDR1 SGHTA, CDR2 FQGNSA. CDR3 length equals 14 residues. The DNA of the CDR3 is TGTGCCAGCAGCTTATTATCCCTGAACACTGAAGCTTTCTTT. It translates to CASSLLSLNTEAFF.

This clonotype turned up a few times. Being one base from a much bigger clone, this may be a read error. The chain is built from TRBV28 and TRBJ2-7, with a possible D match to TRBD2 (6 bases). Per the germline V gene, CDR1 is MDHEN and CDR2 is SYDVKM. There are 13 residues in the CDR3. CDR3 in DNA: TGTGCCAGCTCGGGGGTTCTTGCTTACGAGCAGCACTTC. It encodes CASSGVLAYEQHF.

This clonotype was observed a few times. This CDR3 reads CASHRVPPLYF. In DNA, the CDR3 is TGTGCCAGCCACAGGGTTCCGCCACTATATTTT. The gene calls are TRBV7-6 and TRBJ1-3; D is perhaps TRBD1 (6 bases). The germline V and J ends were trimmed by 8 bases and 14 bases, with 16 bases remaining between them. The CDR3 is made up of 11 amino acids. CDR1 is SGHVS and CDR2 is FNYEAQ in the germline V gene.

To note about this clonotype: A read error may explain this, as a much larger clone is one base away. The chain is built from TRBV30 and TRBJ2-2; 12 bases agree with TRBD2. Germline CDR1 reads GTSNPN; CDR2 reads SVGIG (reference sequence). The CDR3 sequence is 15 residues long. The CDR3 bases are TGTGCCCGGAGTCTAGCGGGAGGGGACACCGGGGAGCTGTTTTTT. Amino acid sequence: CARSLAGGDTGELFF. The whole variable domain, filled in from reference TRBV30 and TRBJ2-2, reads SQTIHQWPATLVQPVGSPLSLECTVEGTSNPNLYWYRQAAGRGLQLLFYSVGIGQISSEVPQNLSASRPQDRQFILSSKKLLLSDSGFYLCARSLAGGDTGELFFGEGSRLTVL.

This clonotype showed up just a few times. The rearrangement joins TRBV4-1 to TRBJ1-3; TRBD1 matches at 7 bases. From germline, CDR1 is MGHRA and CDR2 YSYEKL. With V trimmed by 4 bases and J by 3 bases, 12 bases remained unmatched. The CDR3 extends over 17 amino acids. The CDR3 nucleotides are TGCGCCAGCAGCCGTCTCCCCACAGGGGCCGATGGAAACACCATATATTTT. Its protein is CASSRLPTGADGNTIYF.

This clonotype came up a few times. A much larger clonotype is one base distant, so this may be a read error. V is TRBV30 and J is TRBJ2-1; D is perhaps TRBD1 or TRBD2 (5 bases each). Trimming left V 5 bases short and J 15 bases short, with 26 bases between. Germline CDR1 is GTSNPN and CDR2 is SVGIG (reference sequence). The CDR3 runs to 14 residues. In nucleotides, the CDR3 is TGTGCCTGGGAACCCAGGGACCTAGATTATTTGGCGTTCTTC. Amino acids: CAWEPRDLDYLAFF.

This clonotype has ten or more counts. The J gene is TRBJ1-5, the V gene TRBV6-1, with unresolved D. V dropped 4 bases and J dropped 0 bases, with 10 bases sitting between them. Germline values: CDR1 MNHNS, CDR2 SASEGT. The CDR3 extends over 15 amino acids. The CDR3 DNA is TGTGCCAGCAGTGTCACCTACGGTAGCAATCAGCCCCAGCATTTT. Translating it yields CASSVTYGSNQPQHF.